Listed below are T cell receptor beta chains from one sample, sequenced in a study of human T cells and chemical hapten exposure. TCRdb used MiXCR to reprocess the RACE reads, holding one entry per CDR3 protein. The sample holds fewer than 60,000 distinct CDR3 sequences, less than 10% seen once. Sequenced material: whole blood, taken in connection with sensitization to the hapten diphenylcyclopropenone (DPC). These receptors were taken from a woman between 50 and 59 years old with alopecia areata. Some clones in this sample may be carry-over from other donors' samples. Both conserved end residues are part of each CDR3. The D gene is left open where the match is weak. A row's size may be missing; if present it is once, few, many or a size class.

v_call: TRBV6-5
clone_size: many
d_call: -
cdr3_aa: CASSYGAWRASGNTIYF

v_call: TRBV7-8
clone_size: many
d_call: -
cdr3_aa: CASSSRRENTEAFF

v_call: TRBV20-1
clone_size: few
d_call: TRBD1
cdr3_aa: CSAPPGQGIRAFF

v_call: TRBV28
clone_size: many
d_call: TRBD1
cdr3_aa: CASSLQDRDYEQYF

v_call: TRBV20-1
clone_size: many
d_call: -
cdr3_aa: CSARGAYEQYF

v_call: TRBV7-2
clone_size: many
d_call: TRBD2
cdr3_aa: CASQRDSGTNRYEQYF

v_call: TRBV15
clone_size: many
d_call: -
cdr3_aa: CATSRGEDGNTIYF

v_call: TRBV7-9
clone_size: -
d_call: -
cdr3_aa: CASSGSVAKNIQYF

v_call: TRBV12-3/TRBV12-4
clone_size: many
d_call: -
cdr3_aa: CASSLYRGNTEAFF

v_call: TRBV7-9
clone_size: many
d_call: -
cdr3_aa: CASSLVGTTYTGELFF

v_call: TRBV6-5
clone_size: many
d_call: -
cdr3_aa: CASSFAASGRNTIYF

v_call: TRBV5-1
clone_size: -
d_call: -
cdr3_aa: CASSLGIPGDEQFF

v_call: TRBV25-1
clone_size: few
d_call: -
cdr3_aa: CASSAGPYEQYF

v_call: TRBV7-6
clone_size: many
d_call: -
cdr3_aa: CASSPRKETQYF

v_call: TRBV28
clone_size: few
d_call: TRBD1
cdr3_aa: CASSLPGQGGGYTF

v_call: TRBV28
clone_size: -
d_call: -
cdr3_aa: CASRDGTNLPYNEQFF

v_call: TRBV25-1
clone_size: many
d_call: TRBD1
cdr3_aa: CASSEPNRGVYEQYF

v_call: TRBV2
clone_size: many
d_call: TRBD1
cdr3_aa: CASSGTGRNTIYF

v_call: TRBV3-1
clone_size: -
d_call: TRBD2
cdr3_aa: CASSQMLAGGDEQFF

v_call: TRBV4-3
clone_size: many
d_call: TRBD1
cdr3_aa: CASSQDGTGGSNEKLFF

v_call: TRBV5-1
clone_size: -
d_call: -
cdr3_aa: CASSLTGASSYNEQFF

v_call: TRBV7-7
clone_size: many
d_call: -
cdr3_aa: CASSGNRAGEQYF

v_call: TRBV5-1
clone_size: many
d_call: -
cdr3_aa: CASSFSGPGSANEKLFF

v_call: TRBV27
clone_size: many
d_call: -
cdr3_aa: CASSTLTDTQYF

v_call: TRBV29-1
clone_size: -
d_call: -
cdr3_aa: CSVELSYEQYF

v_call: TRBV7-9
clone_size: many
d_call: -
cdr3_aa: CASSRLGEQFF

v_call: TRBV29-1
clone_size: -
d_call: TRBD2
cdr3_aa: CSVAAGLQETQYF

v_call: TRBV9
clone_size: many
d_call: TRBD1
cdr3_aa: CASSGGQGNSPLHF

v_call: TRBV11-2
clone_size: few
d_call: -
cdr3_aa: CASSPQLADSPLHF

v_call: TRBV7-6
clone_size: many
d_call: TRBD2
cdr3_aa: CASSLEGSGSLGTGELFF

v_call: TRBV24-1
clone_size: few
d_call: TRBD1
cdr3_aa: CATSDYRTGEREKLFF

v_call: TRBV3-1
clone_size: many
d_call: TRBD2
cdr3_aa: CASSSGRAGEQFF

v_call: TRBV20-1
clone_size: many
d_call: -
cdr3_aa: CSAASRQGRYGYTF

v_call: TRBV29-1
clone_size: -
d_call: -
cdr3_aa: CSERPVGDYNEQFF

v_call: TRBV29-1
clone_size: many
d_call: -
cdr3_aa: CSVDRAGTNEKLFF

v_call: TRBV12-3/TRBV12-4
clone_size: many
d_call: -
cdr3_aa: CASTYSVNEQFF

v_call: TRBV24-1
clone_size: few
d_call: TRBD1
cdr3_aa: CATSTDRGNEQFF

v_call: TRBV30
clone_size: many
d_call: TRBD2
cdr3_aa: CAWSSSGRVENIQYF

v_call: TRBV29-1
clone_size: many
d_call: -
cdr3_aa: CSVEDFRPGTIEAFF

v_call: TRBV30
clone_size: few
d_call: TRBD1
cdr3_aa: CAWSVKGTAANYGYTF

v_call: TRBV15
clone_size: -
d_call: -
cdr3_aa: CATSSLRGSNEKLFF

v_call: TRBV28
clone_size: many
d_call: -
cdr3_aa: CASSRGTELAKNIQYF

v_call: TRBV4-1
clone_size: few
d_call: -
cdr3_aa: CASSVQGSIMYEQYF

v_call: TRBV12-3/TRBV12-4
clone_size: -
d_call: TRBD1
cdr3_aa: CASRPLGQAQETQYF

v_call: TRBV19
clone_size: many
d_call: -
cdr3_aa: CASSSQEATREQFF

v_call: TRBV7-2
clone_size: few
d_call: TRBD1
cdr3_aa: CASSPGTVVLTF

v_call: TRBV20-1
clone_size: many
d_call: TRBD2
cdr3_aa: CSARSGASGSGQETQYF

v_call: TRBV7-9
clone_size: -
d_call: -
cdr3_aa: CASSLGFLETQYF

v_call: TRBV6-5
clone_size: many
d_call: -
cdr3_aa: CASSRLDSGNSPLHF

v_call: TRBV5-1
clone_size: few
d_call: TRBD1
cdr3_aa: CASSPGTGDYEQYF

v_call: TRBV18
clone_size: -
d_call: -
cdr3_aa: CASSPIARRTEAFF

v_call: TRBV27
clone_size: many
d_call: TRBD1
cdr3_aa: CASSPTGRWTGEGSYNEQFF

v_call: TRBV20-1
clone_size: many
d_call: -
cdr3_aa: CSAEGQNTEAFF

v_call: TRBV2
clone_size: many
d_call: -
cdr3_aa: CASRPPGQIYNEQFF

v_call: TRBV18
clone_size: many
d_call: -
cdr3_aa: CASSPRAGEGEDTQYF

v_call: TRBV7-6
clone_size: many
d_call: TRBD2
cdr3_aa: CASSRGLAGGGSETQYF

v_call: TRBV7-2
clone_size: many
d_call: -
cdr3_aa: CASSFGSSSYEQYF

v_call: TRBV10-3
clone_size: many
d_call: TRBD1
cdr3_aa: CAIGPGQQETQYF

v_call: TRBV29-1
clone_size: many
d_call: TRBD1
cdr3_aa: CSAGTAGPNTEAFF

v_call: TRBV20-1
clone_size: once
d_call: TRBD1
cdr3_aa: CSAPQGGGTEAFF